The rows below give T cell receptor beta chains drawn from one sample of a study of cytomegalovirus exposure and HLA in healthy donors. Produced via immunoSEQ multiplex PCR; TCRdb's table is partial and in-frame only. The sample consists of 100,000 to 150,000 clones, 17% of them appearing once. Sequencing was carried out using PBMCs. All receptors come from a female donor in good health and CMV-seropositive. The CDR3 runs from the conserved cysteine through the conserved F or W. The D gene is left open where the match is weak. Not every row has a clone size; where given, it reads once, few, many or a size class.

V gene,clone size,J gene,D gene,CDR3 DNA,CDR3 protein
TRBV6-1,-,TRBJ1-5,-,TGTGCCAGCAGCGGACTAAATCAGCCCCAGCATTTT,CASSGLNQPQHF
TRBV11-2,-,TRBJ1-6,TRBD1,TGTGCCAGCAGCTCCGGACAGGGCGCAGGGTATAATTCACCCCTCCACTTT,CASSSGQGAGYNSPLHF
TRBV4-2,few,TRBJ1-3,-,TGTGCCAGCAGCCAAGTAGGGAGGGACTCTGGAAACACCATATATTTT,CASSQVGRDSGNTIYF
TRBV28,-,TRBJ2-7,-,TGTGCCAGCAGTCACCGGGACTCCTACGAGCAGTACTTC,CASSHRDSYEQYF
TRBV7-2,-,TRBJ1-5,-,TGTGCCAGCAGCTACATGTTGGTGGGAGAATCGCCCCAGCATTTT,CASSYMLVGESPQHF
TRBV4-1,-,TRBJ1-2,TRBD1,TGCGCCAGCAGACTCGGGACAGGGAATTATCAAGGAGGCTACACCTTC,CASRLGTGNYQGGYTF
TRBV7-9,few,TRBJ1-1,-,TGTGCCAGCAGCTTTGCGACCTCGGGGACTGAAGCTTTCTTT,CASSFATSGTEAFF
TRBV6-1,-,TRBJ1-4,-,TGTGCCAGCAAGATGCACGGACTGGCTGAAAAACTGTTTTTT,CASKMHGLAEKLFF
TRBV9,-,TRBJ2-3,TRBD2,TGTGCCAGCAGCCCCCTTAGCGGGAGGGCCCCAGATACGCAGTATTTT,CASSPLSGRAPDTQYF
TRBV18,-,TRBJ2-7,TRBD2,TGTGCCAGCTCTCGACTAGCGGGATCCGAAGCTGGCGAGCAGTACTTC,CASSRLAGSEAGEQYF
TRBV28,-,TRBJ1-1,TRBD1,TGTGCCAGCAGGGAGACAGGGGTGGTGAACACTGAAGCTTTCTTT,CASRETGVVNTEAFF
TRBV10-3,few,TRBJ2-7,TRBD1,TGTGCCATCAGTGAACCCCCCACAGGGGACGGCGCCTACGAGCAGTACTTC,CAISEPPTGDGAYEQYF
TRBV25-1,few,TRBJ1-6,-,TGTGCCAGCAGTGTCGGACAAATCTCACCCCTCCACTTT,CASSVGQISPLHF
TRBV28,-,TRBJ1-5,TRBD1,TGTGCCAGCAGTTTATGGGACAGGGCGAGGTACAATCAGCCCCAGCATTTT,CASSLWDRARYNQPQHF
TRBV5-8,-,TRBJ2-5,-,TGTGCCAGCAGCTTGGGGGACTGGAGACAAGAGACCCAGTACTTC,CASSLGDWRQETQYF